The 30 T cell receptor beta chains listed next were all sequenced from one sample in a study of neurological immune-mediated disorders. TCRdb re-called the 5' RACE reads with MiXCR, one entry per CDR3 protein. The sample yields around 30,000 distinct CDR3 sequences, under 5% seen once. Sequenced material: CD4+ T cells from blood. These receptors came from a woman between 35 and 50 years old in good health.

This clonotype has ten or more counts. This chain joins TRBV5-1 and TRBJ2-7; TRBD1 matches at 9 bases. V lost 3 bases, J lost 4 bases, and 8 bases stayed unmatched. Germline CDR1 and CDR2: SGHRS and YFSETQ. The CDR3 consists of 15 residues. Here the CDR3 reads CASSWTGQGLYEQYF. The CDR3 bases are TGCGCCAGCAGCTGGACGGGACAGGGTTTATACGAGCAGTACTTC.

The table lists this clonotype with many counts. V gene TRBV5-1 combines with J gene TRBJ2-7; D might be TRBD2 (6 bases). Trimming cost V 4 bases and J 5 bases, with 22 bases left between them. This CDR3 contains 16 residues. Germline CDR1 is SGHRS and CDR2 is YFSETQ. This chain's CDR3 is CASSARAGTRADEQYF. CDR3 DNA sequence: TGCGCCAGCAGCGCGAGGGCGGGGACTCGGGCCGACGAGCAGTACTTC.

This clonotype was observed at least ten times. The chain combines TRBV11-2 with TRBJ2-5; the D gene is possibly TRBD1 (6 bases). Trimming cost V 1 base and J 2 bases, with 11 bases left between them. This CDR3 comprises 15 residues. From germline, CDR1 is SGHAT and CDR2 FQNNGV. CDR3 loop: CASSLGGGQQETQYF. Here the CDR3 DNA reads TGTGCCAGCAGCTTAGGGGGCGGACAGCAAGAGACCCAGTACTTC.

Ten or more counts support this clonotype. The chain links TRBV20-1 to TRBJ1-6; D is unclear. Trimming cost V 0 bases and J 0 bases, with 9 bases left between them. The germline gives CDR1 DFQATT, CDR2 SNEGSKA (reference sequence). The CDR3 covers 16 residues. CDR3 in amino acids: CSARDIVSSYNSPLHF. DNA for the CDR3: TGCAGTGCTAGAGATATAGTGAGCTCCTATAATTCACCCCTCCACTTT.

This clonotype showed up many times. The chain carries TRBV20-1 and TRBJ2-5; TRBD2 matches at 13 bases. This CDR3 contains 16 residues. Per germline, CDR1 DFQATT and CDR2 SNEGSKA (reference sequence). Germline trimming cut 3 bases from V and 1 base from J; bases unmatched to any gene: 5. The CDR3 protein is CSARPGTSGIQETQYF. CDR3 bases: TGCAGTGCTAGGCCCGGGACTAGCGGGATCCAAGAGACCCAGTACTTC.

This clonotype was seen many times. The rearrangement joins TRBV5-1 to TRBJ1-2; 7 nucleotides agree with TRBD1. The V gene's germline CDR1 is SGHRS and CDR2 YFSETQ. V was clipped by 4 bases and J by 4 bases; unmatched bases: 7. The CDR3 consists of 14 residues. The CDR3 here is CASSREGQTYGYTF. The CDR3 coding sequence is TGCGCCAGCAGCCGAGAGGGACAGACCTATGGCTACACCTTC.

This clonotype was detected many times. V usage is TRBV11-2 and J usage is TRBJ1-6; the D gene is possibly TRBD1 (5 bases). Trimming took 1 base from V and 7 from J, leaving 14 bases between them. Germline V CDR1 and CDR2: SGHAT, FQNNGV. The CDR3 extends over 16 amino acids. CDR3 DNA: TGTGCCAGCAGCTTAGGTGGTTCAGGGACCAATTCACCCCTCCACTTT. This gives the protein CASSLGGSGTNSPLHF.

In its sample, this clonotype was seen many times. This sequence joins TRBV12-3 or TRBV12-4 and TRBJ2-5; possibly TRBD2 for D (7 bases). V was clipped by 6 bases and J by 7 bases, with 15 bases between them. The CDR3 spans 13 residues. CDR3 DNA: TGTGCCAGCAGACCCAGGAGGGGGGGGACCCAGTACTTC. Its protein is CASRPRRGGTQYF.

This clonotype was seen many times. The J gene is TRBJ2-7, the V gene TRBV20-1; D perhaps matches TRBD1 (6 bases). CDR3 size: 13 residues. Germline V lookup: CDR1 DFQATT, CDR2 SNEGSKA (reference sequence). Trimming left V 4 bases short and J 5 bases short, with 15 bases between. The CDR3 reads CSAIQGKANEQYF. As DNA, the CDR3 is TGCAGTGCTATACAGGGAAAAGCCAACGAGCAGTACTTC.

In this sample, this clonotype turned up many times. The chain joins TRBV12-3 or TRBV12-4 to TRBJ1-1, with a possible D match to TRBD1 (6 bases). The CDR3 length is 10 residues. The V end lost 8 bases, the J end lost 8 bases, and 9 bases lay between the germline ends. The CDR3 loop is CASGGQEAFF. The CDR3 DNA sequence: TGTGCCAGCGGAGGACAGGAAGCTTTCTTT.

At least ten counts were recorded for this clonotype. This chain links TRBV7-2 with TRBJ2-3; the match to TRBD2 covers 11 bases. There are 19 residues in the CDR3. J was trimmed by 1 base and V by 4 bases; bases with no gene match: 13. Germline lookup yields CDR1 SGHTA and CDR2 FQGNSA. DNA of the CDR3: TGTGCCAGCAGCTCACCCACCCTGACTAGCGGGGCCCGCACAGATACGCAGTATTTT. As protein: CASSSPTLTSGARTDTQYF.

This clonotype has a count of ten or more. The genes are TRBV5-6 and TRBJ2-7; 7 nucleotides match TRBD1. This CDR3 region has 15 residues. Germline values: CDR1 SGHDT, CDR2 YYEEEE. Trimming at V came to 4 bases and at J to 0 bases, leaving 7 bases not matched to a gene. This CDR3 reads CASSRRTGASYEQYF. The CDR3 DNA is TGTGCCAGCAGCAGGCGCACAGGGGCCTCCTACGAGCAGTACTTC.

In this sample, this clonotype turned up many times. This rearrangement joins TRBV10-3 to TRBJ1-5; D remains unclear. The germline CDR1 and CDR2 sequences are ENHRY and SYGVKD. V was pared by 3 bases and J by 0 bases, with 18 bases between. This CDR3 comprises 18 residues. CDR3 DNA sequence: TGTGCCATCAGTGACGAGGGTCCCTGGGATAATAGCAATCAGCCCCAGCATTTT. This encodes CAISDEGPWDNSNQPQHF.

This clonotype was recorded at least ten times. V usage is TRBV5-1 and J usage is TRBJ1-2; 9 bases match TRBD1. CDR3 size: 13 residues. The J segment lost 6 bases and the V segment lost 8 bases, leaving 8 bases of the junction unmatched. CDR1 is SGHRS, CDR2 YFSETQ, per germline. CDR3 sequence (DNA): TGCGCCAGTACTATGGACAGGGGACATGGCTACACCTTC. Translation: CASTMDRGHGYTF.

In this sample, this clonotype turned up many times. The V call is TRBV10-3, the J call TRBJ1-2, with a possible D match to TRBD1 (6 bases). Germline CDR1 reads ENHRY; CDR2 reads SYGVKD. The ends were cut back, 3 bases at V and 7 bases at J, with 18 bases in the middle. The CDR3 spans 15 residues. The CDR3 DNA follows: TGTGCCATCAGTGACTTACTCACAGGGATCGGTGGCTACACCTTC. Amino acids: CAISDLLTGIGGYTF.

On this clonotype itself: A much larger clone sits a single nucleotide away, making a read error possible. The V gene is TRBV4-1, the J gene TRBJ2-7; D may be TRBD1 (6 bases). This CDR3 has 15 residues. With 0 bases removed from V and 3 bases from J, the gap between germline ends came to 12 bases. The germline CDR1 and CDR2 sequences are MGHRA and YSYEKL. The CDR3 region has the DNA TGCGCCAGCAGCCAAGAGGGACACAGCTACTACGAGCAGTACTTC. Encoded protein: CASSQEGHSYYEQYF.

This clonotype appeared many times. The chain couples TRBV2 to TRBJ1-6; tentative D call: TRBD1 (5 bases). Germline V lookup: CDR1 SNHLY, CDR2 FYNNEI. The germline V and J ends were trimmed by 4 bases and 5 bases, with 12 bases remaining between them. This CDR3 comprises 15 residues. CDR3 protein: CASSAQDTHNSPLHF. CDR3 DNA sequence: TGTGCCAGCAGTGCGCAGGACACACATAATTCACCCCTCCACTTT.

This clonotype was counted ten times or more. The J gene is TRBJ1-2, the V gene TRBV12-5, with D hard to call. From germline, CDR1 is LGHNT and CDR2 FRNRAP. The CDR3 runs to 13 residues. The CDR3: CASSGGSYYGYTF. In nucleotides, the CDR3 is TGTGCCAGCTCGGGCGGGTCTTACTATGGCTACACCTTC.

This clonotype was counted ten times or more. The V call is TRBV6-5, the J call TRBJ2-5; TRBD1 agrees at 7 bases. Germline V gene sequence: CDR1 MNHEY, CDR2 SVGAGI. The CDR3 contains 16 residues. V lost 0 bases to trimming and J lost 0 bases; unmatched junction nucleotides: 4. CDR3 coding DNA: TGTGCCAGCAGTTACTCGGGCGGACAGGACCAAGAGACCCAGTACTTC. Translating gives CASSYSGGQDQETQYF.

In its sample, this clonotype was seen many times. CDR3 DNA sequence: TGCGCCAGCAGCTGGGACAGGGTAAATTCACCCCTCCACTTT. It translates to CASSWDRVNSPLHF. The V call is TRBV5-1, the J call TRBJ1-6, with TRBD1 matching 9 bases. The length of the CDR3 is 14 residues. V lost 3 bases to trimming and J lost 7 bases; unmatched junction nucleotides: 2. Germline values: CDR1 SGHRS, CDR2 YFSETQ.

By share of the sample, this clonotype is medium-sized. J is TRBJ1-2 and V is TRBV20-1; D gene uncertain. Germline loops: CDR1 DFQATT, CDR2 SNEGSKA (reference sequence). Trimming pared 7 bases from V and 4 bases from J, leaving 7 bases between. The CDR3 loop spans 10 amino acids. CDR3 coding DNA: TGCAGTGTGGTCTCCTATGGCTACACCTTC. It encodes CSVVSYGYTF.

This clonotype was detected many times. The chain uses TRBV3-1 and TRBJ2-1; 9 bases are a match to TRBD2. Looked up from germline, CDR1 is LGHDT and CDR2 is YNNKEL (reference sequence). There are 15 residues in the CDR3. V was clipped by 6 bases and J by 10 bases; unmatched bases: 13. This chain's CDR3 is CASSGGTSPTGEQFF. The CDR3 nucleotides read TGTGCCAGCAGTGGCGGGACTAGCCCGACTGGGGAGCAGTTCTTC.

This clonotype has a count of ten or more. The rearrangement joins TRBV7-9 to TRBJ1-1; D may be TRBD1 (6 bases). From germline, CDR1 is SEHNR and CDR2 FQNEAQ (reference sequence). Deletions cut 1 base from V and 7 bases from J, with 13 bases between. The CDR3 loop spans 14 amino acids. The CDR3 sequence is CASSLVVTGREAFF. CDR3 DNA sequence: TGTGCCAGCAGCTTAGTTGTCACAGGGCGTGAAGCTTTCTTT.

This clonotype was seen many times. The V call is TRBV3-1, the J call TRBJ1-1; TRBD1 might be the D (5 bases). V lost 2 bases to trimming and J lost 1 base, with 11 bases between them. The CDR3 is 15 residues long. In germline, CDR1 is LGHDT, CDR2 YNNKEL (reference sequence). The CDR3 here is CASSQKGLKNTEAFF. In nucleotides, the CDR3 is TGTGCCAGCAGCCAAAAGGGGCTGAAGAACACTGAAGCTTTCTTT. Full variable domain (missing parts from reference TRBV3-1 and TRBJ1-1): DTAVSQTPKYLVTQMGNDKSIKCEQNLGHDTMYWYKQDSKKFLKIMFSYNNKELIINETVPNRFSPKSPDKAHLNLHINSLELGDSAVYFCASSQKGLKNTEAFFGQGTRLTVV.

The rearrangement joins TRBV20-1 to TRBJ2-3, with no clear D. V lost 0 bases to trimming and J lost 2 bases, with 9 bases between them. The germline CDR1 and CDR2 sequences are DFQATT and SNEGSKA (reference sequence). CDR3 length: 14 residues. CDR3 region: CSARDVALTDTQYF. DNA for the CDR3: TGCAGTGCTAGAGATGTTGCCCTCACAGATACGCAGTATTTT.

This clonotype was seen more than once but under ten times. The chain is built from TRBV24-1 and TRBJ2-3; no firm D call. V lost 9 bases, J lost 1 base, and 7 bases lay in between. Germline loops: CDR1 KGHDR, CDR2 SFDVKD. The CDR3 consists of 12 residues. The CDR3 DNA is TGTGCCACCGATGGGGGCACAGATACGCAGTATTTT. Translating it yields CATDGGTDTQYF.

This clonotype was seen many times. The V call is TRBV7-4, the J call TRBJ2-2; TRBD1 might be the D (6 bases). This CDR3 is 19 amino acids long. Germline V lookup: CDR1 SGHVT, CDR2 SQSDAQ. With 1 base removed from V and 4 bases from J, the gap between germline ends came to 22 bases. The CDR3 DNA follows: TGTGCCAGCAGCTTAGAGTGTGGCCCCCGACAGGAGACCACCGGGGAGCTGTTTTTT. It is translated as CASSLECGPRQETTGELFF.

This clonotype was recorded many times. This chain joins TRBV20-1 and TRBJ2-4; possible D gene TRBD2, 5 bases. The ends were cut back, 3 bases at V and 0 bases at J, with 12 bases in the middle. The CDR3 runs to 15 residues. In germline, CDR1 is DFQATT, CDR2 SNEGSKA (reference sequence). The CDR3 nucleotides read TGCAGTGCTAGGGGGAGAGTCCTAGCCAAAAACATTCAGTACTTC. Translated, it gives CSARGRVLAKNIQYF.

This clonotype was seen ten or more times. The chain joins TRBV7-2 to TRBJ1-1; possibly TRBD1 for D (5 bases). With 5 bases removed from V and 3 bases from J, the gap between germline ends came to 16 bases. The CDR3 consists of 15 residues. Germline CDR1 is SGHTA and CDR2 is FQGNSA. The CDR3: CASSRDGIFYTEAFF. CDR3 DNA: TGTGCCAGCAGCCGGGACGGAATCTTTTACACTGAAGCTTTCTTT.

The table lists this clonotype with many counts. CDR3 protein: CSARNRGRYTGELFF. The CDR3 region has the DNA TGCAGTGCCCGAAACAGGGGGCGGTACACCGGGGAGCTGTTTTTT. The J gene is TRBJ2-2, the V gene TRBV20-1; 9 nucleotides match TRBD1. J was trimmed by 3 bases and V by 6 bases; bases with no gene match: 8. This CDR3 contains 15 residues. CDR1 and CDR2 from the germline V gene are DFQATT and SNEGSKA (reference sequence).